This is a list of T cell receptor beta chains from one sample in a study of T-cell memory formation after mild COVID-19. Each CDR3 protein gets one entry after TCRdb re-called the 5' RACE reads with MiXCR. The sample holds about 500,000 distinct CDR3 sequences, 20% seen once. The sample was PBMCs or a T cell subset sorted from them (not recorded which). These receptors originate from an adult woman who had mild COVID-19 (a few samples of this study predate the infection). Cell type and time point are not known. Both conserved end residues are trimmed from each CDR3.

cdr3_aa j_call v_call
ASSHLTISTGELF TRBJ2-2 TRBV3-1
AWSVGTGDNEQF TRBJ2-1 TRBV30
ASSWAPGQSYEQY TRBJ2-7 TRBV5-5
ASSSRLGSGGNTDTQY TRBJ2-3 TRBV12-3/TRBV12-4
ATSDLTSGSTTYNEQF TRBJ2-1 TRBV24-1
ASSYWGSEAF TRBJ1-1 TRBV6-2/TRBV6-3
ASRAFWGGGHNEQF TRBJ2-1 TRBV2
ASSREDRGLIY TRBJ2-5 TRBV5-1
ASSQESTGPPTDTQY TRBJ2-3 TRBV4-3
ASSLRQGSADTQY TRBJ2-3 TRBV18
ASSSTGGPLREQY TRBJ2-7 TRBV7-9
SAREWTSNGYT TRBJ1-2 TRBV20-1
ASRLADYNEQF TRBJ2-1 TRBV6-1
ASYSGGATDTQY TRBJ2-3 TRBV5-1
ASSAWPAYEQY TRBJ2-7 TRBV9
ASSLTGPGAY TRBJ1-3 TRBV12-3/TRBV12-4
ASSYGPGTGGYEQF TRBJ2-1 TRBV5-1
ASSFGAVDEQF TRBJ2-1 TRBV5-6
ASSWGLTGNTDTQY TRBJ2-3 TRBV12-3/TRBV12-4
ASSCPYGYT TRBJ1-2 TRBV7-7
ASGNRGVGEQF TRBJ2-1 TRBV2
ASSLGRRGSTEAF TRBJ1-1 TRBV5-1
SARGRDSYEQY TRBJ2-7 TRBV20-1
SVLGGEETQY TRBJ2-5 TRBV20-1
ASSQGFGTGALH TRBJ1-6 TRBV4-1
ASLLVRGRAEQF TRBJ2-1 TRBV2
ASSPETARNQPQH TRBJ1-5 TRBV12-3/TRBV12-4
ASSSRVSQETQY TRBJ2-5 TRBV27
ASSQGRKLAGGLADTQY TRBJ2-3 TRBV14
AISSGRVNREQY TRBJ2-7 TRBV10-3
ASSPPAVEQY TRBJ2-7 TRBV12-3/TRBV12-4
ASSHPQSGSGDTQY TRBJ2-3 TRBV3-1
ASSQDGQGNSPLH TRBJ1-6 TRBV4-2
ASSLKQLQAFNSPLH TRBJ1-6 TRBV5-5
ASSQAQGTDTQY TRBJ2-3 TRBV4-3
ASSPGGINEQY TRBJ2-7 TRBV7-2
ATSIGAQPQETQY TRBJ2-5 TRBV15
ATSDLPGQGKNNEQF TRBJ2-1 TRBV24-1
ASSQARAGTDTQY TRBJ2-3 TRBV4-3
ASSYDRAGGNEQF TRBJ2-1 TRBV6-5